The clone carrying this TCR beta chain was seen more than once but under ten times. In terms of origin and age, donors were healthy Caucasian individuals from Russia aged about 6 to 95. The data were taken from a study of blood T cells in healthy people across ages. Trimming pared 7 bases from V and 4 bases from J, leaving 15 bases between. In germline, CDR1 is SQVTM, CDR2 ANQGSEA. The CDR3 sequence is 13 residues long. Together with a sample-barcoded 5' primer, a J-beta primer mix was included in a second PCR lasting about 7 to 11 cycles. TCRdb passed the 5' RACE reads through MiXCR, listing each CDR3 protein once. The table shows about 570,000 distinct CDR3 sequences, with 27% occurring only once.

This TCR was recovered from a woman in her 70s in good health. The chain couples TRBV29-1 to TRBJ2-3; TRBD1 or TRBD2 may be the D gene (6 bases each). The sequenced sample was blood. The CDR3 DNA reads as TGCAGCGGAAACAGGGAGGTCTCAGATACGCAGTATTTT. Encoded protein: CSGNREVSDTQYF.